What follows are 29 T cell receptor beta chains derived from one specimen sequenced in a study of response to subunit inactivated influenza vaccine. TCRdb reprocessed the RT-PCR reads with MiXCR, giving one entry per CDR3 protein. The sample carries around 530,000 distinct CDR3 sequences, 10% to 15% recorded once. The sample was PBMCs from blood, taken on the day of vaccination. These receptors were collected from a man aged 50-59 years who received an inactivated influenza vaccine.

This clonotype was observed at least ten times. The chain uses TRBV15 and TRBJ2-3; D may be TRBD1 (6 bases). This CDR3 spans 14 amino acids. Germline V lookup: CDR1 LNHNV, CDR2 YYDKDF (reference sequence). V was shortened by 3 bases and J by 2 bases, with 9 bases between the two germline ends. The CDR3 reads CATSRWDITDTQYF. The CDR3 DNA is TGTGCCACCAGCAGGTGGGACATCACAGATACGCAGTATTTT.

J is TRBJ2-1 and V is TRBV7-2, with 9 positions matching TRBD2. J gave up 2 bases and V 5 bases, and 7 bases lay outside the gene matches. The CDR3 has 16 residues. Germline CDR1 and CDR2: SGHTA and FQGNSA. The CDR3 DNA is TGTGCCAGCAGCCCATTTAGCGGGAGTGCCTACAATGAGCAGTTCTTC. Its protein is CASSPFSGSAYNEQFF.

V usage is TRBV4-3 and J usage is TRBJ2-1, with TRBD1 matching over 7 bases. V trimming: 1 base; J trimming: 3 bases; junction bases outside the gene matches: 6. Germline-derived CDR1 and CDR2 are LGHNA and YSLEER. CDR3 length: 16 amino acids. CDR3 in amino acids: CASSQGAGGDYNEQFF. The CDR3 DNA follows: TGCGCCAGCAGCCAAGGGGCAGGGGGTGACTACAATGAGCAGTTCTTC.

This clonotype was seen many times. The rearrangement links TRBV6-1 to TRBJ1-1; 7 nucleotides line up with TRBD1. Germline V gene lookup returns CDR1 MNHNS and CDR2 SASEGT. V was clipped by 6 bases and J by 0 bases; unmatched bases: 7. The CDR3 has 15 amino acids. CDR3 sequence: CASRLTGAMNTEAFF. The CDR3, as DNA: TGTGCCAGCAGACTTACAGGGGCCATGAACACTGAAGCTTTCTTT.

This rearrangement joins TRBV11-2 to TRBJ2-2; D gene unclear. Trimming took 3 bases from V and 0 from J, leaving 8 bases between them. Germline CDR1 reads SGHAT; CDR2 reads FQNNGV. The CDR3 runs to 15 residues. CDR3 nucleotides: TGTGCCAGCAGCTTTATGAGGACGAACACCGGGGAGCTGTTTTTT. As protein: CASSFMRTNTGELFF. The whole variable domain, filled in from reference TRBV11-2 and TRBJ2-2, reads EAGVAQSPRYKIIEKRQSVAFWCNPISGHATLYWYQQILGQGPKLLIQFQNNGVVDDSQLPKDRFSAERLKGVDSTLKIQPAKLEDSAVYLCASSFMRTNTGELFFGEGSRLTVL.

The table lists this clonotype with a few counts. CDR3 amino acids: CASSFGRRDTQYF. CDR3 DNA: TGTGCCAGCAGTTTCGGTAGGAGAGATACGCAGTATTTT. The genes are TRBV12-3 or TRBV12-4 and TRBJ2-3, with D unclear. V gave up 3 bases and J gave up 5 bases, with 9 bases separating them. The CDR3 is made up of 13 amino acids.

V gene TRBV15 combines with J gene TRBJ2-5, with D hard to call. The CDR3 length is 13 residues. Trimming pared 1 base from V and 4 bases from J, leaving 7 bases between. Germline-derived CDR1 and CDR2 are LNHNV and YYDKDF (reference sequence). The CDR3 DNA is TGTGCCACCAGCAGAGTGAAAGGAGAGACCCAGTACTTC. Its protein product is CATSRVKGETQYF.

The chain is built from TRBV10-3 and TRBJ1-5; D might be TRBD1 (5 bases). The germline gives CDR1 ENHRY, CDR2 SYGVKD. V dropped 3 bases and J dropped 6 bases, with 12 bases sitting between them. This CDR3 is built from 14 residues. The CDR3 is CAISDEGDLQPQHF. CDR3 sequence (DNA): TGTGCCATCAGTGATGAAGGGGATCTTCAGCCCCAGCATTTT.

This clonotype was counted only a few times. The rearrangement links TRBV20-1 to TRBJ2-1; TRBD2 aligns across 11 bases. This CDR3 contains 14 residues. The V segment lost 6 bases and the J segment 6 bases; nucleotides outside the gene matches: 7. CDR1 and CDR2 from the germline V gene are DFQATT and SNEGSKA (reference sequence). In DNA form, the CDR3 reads TGCAGTGCCCTAACTAGCGGGAGACCCAATGAGCAGTTCTTC. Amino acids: CSALTSGRPNEQFF.

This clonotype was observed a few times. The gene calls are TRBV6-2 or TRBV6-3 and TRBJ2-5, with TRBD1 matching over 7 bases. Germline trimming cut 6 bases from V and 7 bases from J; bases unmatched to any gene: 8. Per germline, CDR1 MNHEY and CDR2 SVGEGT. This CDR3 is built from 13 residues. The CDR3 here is CASSRQGSGTQYF. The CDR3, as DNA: TGTGCCAGCAGCCGACAGGGATCGGGGACCCAGTACTTC.

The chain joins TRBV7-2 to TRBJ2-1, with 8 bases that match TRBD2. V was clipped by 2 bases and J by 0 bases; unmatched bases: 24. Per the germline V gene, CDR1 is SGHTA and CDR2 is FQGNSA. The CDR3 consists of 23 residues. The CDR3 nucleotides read TGTGCCAGCAGCTTATTCCCCTTGGCGGGGGGAAGGTTCGGGGAAAGCTCCTACAATGAGCAGTTCTTC. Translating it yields CASSLFPLAGGRFGESSYNEQFF.

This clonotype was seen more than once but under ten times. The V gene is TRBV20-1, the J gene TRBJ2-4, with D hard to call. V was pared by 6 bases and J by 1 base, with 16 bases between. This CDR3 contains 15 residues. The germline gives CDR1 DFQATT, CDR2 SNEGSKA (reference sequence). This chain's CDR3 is CSATPSGWAKNIQYF. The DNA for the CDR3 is TGCAGTGCCACACCTAGTGGGTGGGCCAAAAACATTCAGTACTTC.

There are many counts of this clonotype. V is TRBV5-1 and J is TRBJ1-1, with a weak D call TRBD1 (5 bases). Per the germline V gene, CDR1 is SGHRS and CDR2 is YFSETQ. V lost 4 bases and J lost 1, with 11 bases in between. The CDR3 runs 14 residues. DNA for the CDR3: TGCGCCAGCAGCGTCTCTGGGGGGAACACTGAAGCTTTCTTT. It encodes CASSVSGGNTEAFF.

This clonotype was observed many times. The chain's CDR3 is CASSVEVNPSYEQYF. In DNA form, the CDR3 reads TGTGCCAGCAGCGTAGAGGTCAATCCCTCCTACGAGCAGTACTTC. This chain joins TRBV9 and TRBJ2-7; no definite D call. The germline V and J ends were trimmed by 0 bases and 0 bases, with 10 bases remaining between them. From germline, CDR1 is SGDLS and CDR2 YYNGEE. This CDR3 is 15 amino acids long.

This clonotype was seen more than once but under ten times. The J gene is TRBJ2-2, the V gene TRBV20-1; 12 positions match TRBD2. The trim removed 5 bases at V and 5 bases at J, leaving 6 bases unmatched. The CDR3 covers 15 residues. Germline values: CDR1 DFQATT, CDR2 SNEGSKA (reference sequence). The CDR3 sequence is CSAPTSGSFTGELFF. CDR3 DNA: TGCAGTGCTCCGACTAGCGGGAGTTTTACCGGGGAGCTGTTTTTT.

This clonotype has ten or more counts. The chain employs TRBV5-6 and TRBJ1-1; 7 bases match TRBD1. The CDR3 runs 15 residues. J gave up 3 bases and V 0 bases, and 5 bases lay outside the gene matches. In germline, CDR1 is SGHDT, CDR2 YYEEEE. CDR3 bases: TGTGCCAGCAGCTTGGTAGGACAGGAGGACACTGAAGCTTTCTTT. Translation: CASSLVGQEDTEAFF.

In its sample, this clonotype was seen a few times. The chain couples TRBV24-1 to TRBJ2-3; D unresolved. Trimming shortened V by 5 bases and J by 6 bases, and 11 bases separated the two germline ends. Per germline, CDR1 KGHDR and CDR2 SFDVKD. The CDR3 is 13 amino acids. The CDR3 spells CATSVNIWDTQYF. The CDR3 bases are TGTGCCACCAGTGTAAACATTTGGGATACGCAGTATTTT.

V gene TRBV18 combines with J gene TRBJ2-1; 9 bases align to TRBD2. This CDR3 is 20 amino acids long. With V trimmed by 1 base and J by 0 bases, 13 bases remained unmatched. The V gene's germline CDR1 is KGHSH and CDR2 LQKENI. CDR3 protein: CASSPRQLAGQGSSYNEQFF. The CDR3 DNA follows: TGTGCCAGCTCACCACGACAGCTAGCGGGGCAGGGAAGCTCCTACAATGAGCAGTTCTTC.

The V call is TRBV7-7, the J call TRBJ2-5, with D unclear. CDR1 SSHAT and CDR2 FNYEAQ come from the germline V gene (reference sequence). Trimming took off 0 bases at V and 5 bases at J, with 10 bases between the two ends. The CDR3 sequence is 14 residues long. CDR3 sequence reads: CASSLAFGRETQYF. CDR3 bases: TGTGCCAGCAGCTTAGCGTTCGGTAGGGAGACCCAGTACTTC.

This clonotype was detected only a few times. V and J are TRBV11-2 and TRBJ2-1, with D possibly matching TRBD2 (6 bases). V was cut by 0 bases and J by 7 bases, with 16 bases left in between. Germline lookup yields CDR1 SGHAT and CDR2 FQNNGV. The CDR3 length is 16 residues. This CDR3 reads CASSLDWALAKNEQFF. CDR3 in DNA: TGTGCCAGCAGCTTAGACTGGGCACTAGCCAAAAATGAGCAGTTCTTC.

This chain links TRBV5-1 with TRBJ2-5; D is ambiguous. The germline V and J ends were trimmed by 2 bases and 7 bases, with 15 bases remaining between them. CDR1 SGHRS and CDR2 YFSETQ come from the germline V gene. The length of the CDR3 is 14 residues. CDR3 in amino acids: CASSFSYQSRTQYF. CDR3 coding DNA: TGCGCCAGCAGCTTTAGTTATCAGAGTCGGACCCAGTACTTC. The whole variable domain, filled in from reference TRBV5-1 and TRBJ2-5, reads KAGVTQTPRYLIKTRGQQVTLSCSPISGHRSVSWYQQTPGQGLQFLFEYFSETQRNKGNFPGRFSGRQFSNSRSEMNVSTLELGDSALYLCASSFSYQSRTQYFGPGTRLLVL.

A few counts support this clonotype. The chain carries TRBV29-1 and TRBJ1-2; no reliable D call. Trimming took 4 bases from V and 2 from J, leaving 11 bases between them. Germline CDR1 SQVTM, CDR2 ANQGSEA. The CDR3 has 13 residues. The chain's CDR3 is CSVGGRVNYGYTF. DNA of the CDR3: TGCAGCGTTGGGGGTAGGGTAAACTATGGCTACACCTTC.

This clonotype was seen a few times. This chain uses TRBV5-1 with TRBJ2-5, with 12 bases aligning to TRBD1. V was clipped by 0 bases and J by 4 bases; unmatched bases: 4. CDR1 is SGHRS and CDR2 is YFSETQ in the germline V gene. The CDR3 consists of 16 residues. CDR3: CASSLDGTGGGETQYF. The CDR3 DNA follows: TGCGCCAGCAGCTTGGATGGGACAGGGGGCGGAGAGACCCAGTACTTC.

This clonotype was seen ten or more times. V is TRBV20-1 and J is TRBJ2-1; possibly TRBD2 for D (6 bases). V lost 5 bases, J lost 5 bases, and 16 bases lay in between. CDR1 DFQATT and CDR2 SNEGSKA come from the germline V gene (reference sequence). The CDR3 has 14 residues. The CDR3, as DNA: TGCAGTGCTCCGACCCGGCGGGAACACAATGAGCAGTTCTTC. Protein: CSAPTRREHNEQFF.

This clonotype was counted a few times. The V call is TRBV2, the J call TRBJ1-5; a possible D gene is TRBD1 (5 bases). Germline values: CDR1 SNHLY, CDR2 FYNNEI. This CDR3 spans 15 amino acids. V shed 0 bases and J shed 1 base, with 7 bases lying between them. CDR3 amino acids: CASSEAGQSNQPQHF. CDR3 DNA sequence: TGTGCCAGCAGTGAAGCGGGGCAGAGCAATCAGCCCCAGCATTTT.

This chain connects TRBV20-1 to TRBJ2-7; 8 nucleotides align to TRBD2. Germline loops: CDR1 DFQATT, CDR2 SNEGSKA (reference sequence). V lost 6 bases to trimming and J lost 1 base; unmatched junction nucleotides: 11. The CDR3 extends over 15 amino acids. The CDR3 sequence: CSAGIAGSSSYEQYF. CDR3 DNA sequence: TGCAGTGCAGGGATAGCGGGGTCCTCGTCCTACGAGCAGTACTTC.

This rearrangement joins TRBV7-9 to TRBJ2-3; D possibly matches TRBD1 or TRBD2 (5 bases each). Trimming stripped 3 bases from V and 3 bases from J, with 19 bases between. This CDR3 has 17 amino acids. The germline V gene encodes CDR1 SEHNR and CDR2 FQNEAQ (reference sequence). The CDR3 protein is CASSLGSWEWGTDTQYF. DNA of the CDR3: TGTGCCAGCAGCTTGGGCTCGTGGGAATGGGGGACAGATACGCAGTATTTT.

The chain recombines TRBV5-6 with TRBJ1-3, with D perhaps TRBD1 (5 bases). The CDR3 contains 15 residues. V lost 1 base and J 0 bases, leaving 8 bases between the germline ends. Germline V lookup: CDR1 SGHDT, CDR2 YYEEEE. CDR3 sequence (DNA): TGTGCCAGCAGCTTGCGGGGGTTCTCTGGAAACACCATATATTTT. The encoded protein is CASSLRGFSGNTIYF.

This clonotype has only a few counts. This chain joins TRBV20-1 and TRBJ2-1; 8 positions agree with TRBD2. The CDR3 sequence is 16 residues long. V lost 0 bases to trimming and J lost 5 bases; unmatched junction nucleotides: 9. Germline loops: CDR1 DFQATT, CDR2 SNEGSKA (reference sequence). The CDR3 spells CSARDLLAGYNNEQFF. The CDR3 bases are TGCAGTGCTAGAGATCTGTTAGCGGGATACAACAATGAGCAGTTCTTC.